The clone carrying this T cell receptor beta chain was seen a handful of times. Its antigen is currently unknown. The data derive from a study of T cell responses to AZD1222 COVID-19 vaccine. The overall study: Second-dose timings of about 4 or about 12 weeks were pooled. Study-wide results and limits: CD4 TCRs covered the whole spike, strongest at regions 160-218 and 743-854. Breadth and depth of Spike-specific TCRs rose after two AZD1222 doses. Baseline serostatus was positive in only six AZD1222 recipients.

This CDR3 has 15 residues. The germline V gene encodes CDR1 GTSNPN and CDR2 SVGIG (reference sequence). Trimming stripped 7 bases from V and 0 bases from J, with 16 bases between. Data came from immunoSEQ multiplex PCR; TCRdb stores just in-frame clones and leaves some out. Of tens of thousands of clones in the sample, about 90% are singletons; the top ten hold approximately 15%. This chain connects TRBV30 to TRBJ2-4, with D perhaps matching TRBD1 (6 bases). Sequenced here: peripheral blood, sampled on day 0 of AZD1222 vaccination. The receptor's source is an adult in good health. The CDR3 DNA reads TGTGCCTACTCACAGGGAACGATAGCCAAAAACATTCAGTACTTC. It is translated as CAYSQGTIAKNIQYF.